The 5 T cell receptor beta chains reported below all come from one sample, sequenced in a study of blood T cell repertoires in COVID-19 (TCRdb year 2020). Library generation was performed with the immunoSEQ multiplex PCR assay. What TCRdb holds here is the immuneACCESS table cut down to in-frame rearrangements. Part of the clones is not present; checked against another copy, under half of the missing clones reflect an unresolved V gene, and the others are unexplained. The sample table records roughly 90,000 clones; around 85% of these occur just once. Around 11% of the sample goes to the ten largest clones. Sequencing input: peripheral blood. The receptors come from a human donor in a cohort sampled during active COVID-19.

The chain combines TRBV6-4 with TRBJ2-1; 7 bases fit TRBD1. Germline V gene sequence: CDR1 MRHNA, CDR2 SNTAGT. Losses at the gene ends were 7 bases for V and 8 bases for J; bases not matched to a gene: 14. The CDR3 consists of 15 residues. CDR3 sequence: CASNPTGEGSDEQFF. In DNA form, the CDR3 reads TGTGCCAGCAACCCCACAGGGGAAGGGTCGGATGAGCAGTTCTTC.

V usage is TRBV24-1 and J usage is TRBJ2-7, with 7 bases matching TRBD1. Trimming at V came to 8 bases and at J to 1 base, leaving 4 bases not matched to a gene. This CDR3 contains 13 residues. Germline-derived CDR1 and CDR2 are KGHDR and SFDVKD. The CDR3 region is CATTQGFSYEQYF. Here the CDR3 DNA reads TGTGCCACCACACAGGGGTTTTCCTACGAGCAGTACTTC.

The DNA for the CDR3 is TGTGCCAGCAGCTTAGTAGGACAGGTCGCTCAGCCCCAGCATTTT. Protein: CASSLVGQVAQPQHF. The rearrangement joins TRBV7-2 to TRBJ1-5; 7 positions match TRBD1. CDR1 is SGHTA, CDR2 FQGNSA, per germline. The J segment lost 6 bases and the V segment lost 1 base, leaving 6 bases of the junction unmatched. The CDR3 covers 15 residues.

The chain has TRBV11-1 and TRBJ2-1; the D gene is possibly TRBD2 (5 bases). Between the trimmed V and J ends, which lost 1 base and 2 bases, there was a span of 12 bases. The CDR3 loop spans 16 amino acids. Germline assignment: CDR1 SGHAT and CDR2 FQDESV (reference sequence). CDR3 sequence (DNA): TGTGCCAGCAGCTTAGTATCGCTAGCACCCTACAATGAGCAGTTCTTC. It yields the protein CASSLVSLAPYNEQFF.

The V and J genes are TRBV11-2 and TRBJ1-4; D is perhaps TRBD1 (6 bases). CDR1 and CDR2 (germline): SGHAT, FQNNGV. V dropped 0 bases and J dropped 11 bases, with 16 bases sitting between them. This CDR3 region has 15 residues. CDR3 sequence: CASSLDGAGRGKLFF. In DNA, the CDR3 is TGTGCCAGCAGCTTAGACGGGGCAGGGAGGGGGAAACTGTTTTTT.